This T cell receptor (beta chain) is from a study of T cell responses to AZD1222 COVID-19 vaccine. Findings and caveats of the study: Repertoires in all cases were sampled only once the peak T cell response had passed. Clonal diversity was possibly underestimated, and white British individuals and females predominated among donors. Vaccine-associated CD4 TCRs spanned spike, dominant at 160-218 and 743-854.

Germline lookup yields CDR1 LGHNA and CDR2 YSLEER. After removal of 4 bases from V and 7 bases from J, the junction contained 13 bases not matched to a gene. The CDR3 loop spans 16 amino acids. Turning to this clone: What it binds is unknown.

TCRdb keeps only in-frame clones here, not all; method: immunoSEQ multiplex PCR. Found here are about 150,000 clones, roughly nine tenths of them singletons; the top ten hold 3.5% to 4%. This TCR was sampled from an adult who received the AZD1222 COVID-19 vaccine. V gene TRBV4-3 combines with J gene TRBJ2-4; 7 nucleotides line up with TRBD1. The sample here was peripheral blood, taken 28 days after the second AZD1222 dose. The DNA of the CDR3 is TGCGCCAGCAGCCCCTACCTTGGGACAGCCTTGAACATTCAGTACTTC. It codes for CASSPYLGTALNIQYF.